This TCR beta chain stems from a study of T cells in Graves' hyperthyroidism and ophthalmopathy. Study-wide findings and caveats: Most clonotypes expanded in the thyroid (above 0.001) were also present in blood.

Using RNA transcripts as the source, TCR beta CDR3 regions were amplified. HTBI primers were the set used in a first-round RT-PCR of the TCR CDR3. TCRdb re-called the multiplex PCR reads with MiXCR, one entry per CDR3 protein. The repertoire holds 500,000 or so distinct CDR3 sequences, with roughly 17% as singletons. Trimming at V came to 10 bases and at J to 7 bases, leaving 9 bases not matched to a gene. This CDR3 is 13 amino acids long. Per germline, CDR1 SGHAT and CDR2 FQDESV (reference sequence). As concerns this clonotype: Its specificity is unknown.

The chain uses TRBV11-1 and TRBJ2-1; TRBD1 agrees at 8 bases. Sequencing was carried out using blood. This sequence originates from a young woman with Graves' ophthalmopathy. CDR3 bases: TGTGCCATCAACCAGGGGGCCGAGAATGAGCAGTTCTTC. Protein sequence: CAINQGAENEQFF.